This T cell receptor beta chain was recovered during a study of T cell responses to AZD1222 COVID-19 vaccine. Germline V gene data show CDR1 as SGHNT and CDR2 as YENEEA. The CDR3 totals 20 residues. The V gene end was trimmed by 0 bases and the J gene end by 0 bases; junction bases not matched to a gene: 16. Using immunoSEQ multiplex PCR, the repertoire was profiled, and TCRdb retains in-frame clones only, with some absent. The sample has 90,000 to 100,000 clones, over 75% seen once. The chain is built from TRBV11-3 and TRBJ2-7, with 8 bases lining up with TRBD2. The source of this sequence is an adult who received the AZD1222 COVID-19 vaccine. The source material was peripheral blood, sampled 28 days after the second AZD1222 dose. Here the CDR3 reads CASSLDFSGGLFSSSYEQYF. In DNA form, the CDR3 reads TGTGCCAGCAGCTTAGATTTCAGCGGGGGCCTTTTCTCTAGCTCCTACGAGCAGTACTTC.